This T cell receptor beta chain was sequenced for a study of CDR3 diversity in severe acne. TCRdb itself ran the PCR reads through MiXCR, one entry per CDR3 protein. The sample contains more than 85,000 distinct CDR3 sequences, about half of which appear only once. Regarding this clonotype: A much more abundant neighbour one base away suggests this may be a read error.

With 6 bases removed from V and 5 bases from J, the gap between germline ends came to 14 bases. CDR3 length: 15 residues. In germline, CDR1 is SNHLY, CDR2 FYNNEI. The TCR sequence derives from a male donor with acne. The sample comprised blood. V gene TRBV2 combines with J gene TRBJ1-6; D not resolved. The CDR3 sequence: CASRPGIGNNSPLHF. CDR3 coding DNA: TGTGCCAGCAGACCCGGGATAGGGAATAATTCACCCCTCCACTTT. Based on the CDR3 plus reference TRBV2 and TRBJ1-6, the full variable domain is EPEVTQTPSHQVTQMGQEVILRCVPISNHLYFYWYRQILGQKVEFLVSFYNNEISEKSEIFDDQFSVERPDGSNFTLKIRSTKLEDSAMYFCASRPGIGNNSPLHFGNGTRLTVT.